Described below is a single TCR beta chain sequence and its context. This clonotype was seen a handful of times. The target of this receptor is not known. Per-nucleotide qualities are absent, and no much larger clonotype sits a single base away. The CDR3 sequence holds 16 residues, the cysteine and phenylalanine included. Of the read, only the CDR3 DNA is kept; its 48 bases are in frame from base 1. CDR1 and CDR2 (SQVTM, ANQGSEA) derive from the germline V gene. Between the V and J ends, shortened by 5 bases and 0 bases respectively, the junction contains 17 bases. This sample stems from a study of T-cell reconstitution after alpha-beta-depleted transplantation in children (dated by TCRdb to 2016 to 2018). As for the study more broadly: Using TCR repertoire profiling, the study quantitatively followed how T-cell immune reconstitution unfolded in children after TCRalphabeta/CD19-depleted allogeneic hematopoietic cell transplantation.

The library was produced with PCR. Sequencing was performed on an Illumina HiSeq 2500. Molecular barcoding was employed in the preparation of TCR libraries, with unique molecular identifiers being used to normalize TCRbeta repertoire quantification. TCRdb redid the processing of the public reads, applying fastp at Q25 and MiXCR, and retained in-frame beta chains. A single entry per CDR3 protein holds the most common genes and DNA from its merged rows. The sample table holds some 500,000 distinct CDR3 sequences, of which around 16% were seen once. The ten top clones hold roughly 3.3% of the sample. Sequencing used PBMCs from the stem cell graft donor, obtained from the stem cell graft. Rearrangement joined TRBV29-1 to TRBJ2-1; the D segment cannot be called with confidence. This receptor was taken from a human donor who donated a stem cell graft to a child with acute lymphoblastic leukemia. CDR3 reads: CSVQIFGRSSYNEQFF. The DNA reads TGCAGCGTTCAAATCTTTGGACGGAGCTCCTACAATGAGCAGTTCTTC.